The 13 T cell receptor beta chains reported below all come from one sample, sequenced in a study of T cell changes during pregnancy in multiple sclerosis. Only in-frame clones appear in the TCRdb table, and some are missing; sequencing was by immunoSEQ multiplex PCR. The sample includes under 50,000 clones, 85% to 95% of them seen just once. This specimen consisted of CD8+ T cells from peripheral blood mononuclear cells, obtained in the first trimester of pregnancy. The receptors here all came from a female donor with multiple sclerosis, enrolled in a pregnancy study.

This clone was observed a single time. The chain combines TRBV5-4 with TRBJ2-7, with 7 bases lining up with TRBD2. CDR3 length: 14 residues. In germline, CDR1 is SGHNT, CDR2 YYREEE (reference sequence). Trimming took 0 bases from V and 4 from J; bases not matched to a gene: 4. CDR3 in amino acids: CASSLGLADYEQYF. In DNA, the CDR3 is TGTGCCAGCAGCTTGGGACTAGCTGATTACGAGCAGTACTTC.

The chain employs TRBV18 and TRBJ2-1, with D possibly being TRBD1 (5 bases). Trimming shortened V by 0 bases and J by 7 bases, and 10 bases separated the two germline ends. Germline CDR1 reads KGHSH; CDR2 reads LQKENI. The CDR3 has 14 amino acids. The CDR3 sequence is CASSPPSGWNEQFF. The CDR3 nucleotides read TGTGCCAGCTCACCACCTTCAGGGTGGAATGAGCAGTTCTTC.

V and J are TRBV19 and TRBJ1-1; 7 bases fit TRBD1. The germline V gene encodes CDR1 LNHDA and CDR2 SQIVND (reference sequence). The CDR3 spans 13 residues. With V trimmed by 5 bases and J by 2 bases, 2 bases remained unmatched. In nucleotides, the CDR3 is TGTGCCAGTAGTTGGGACAGCAACACTGAAGCTTTCTTT. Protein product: CASSWDSNTEAFF.

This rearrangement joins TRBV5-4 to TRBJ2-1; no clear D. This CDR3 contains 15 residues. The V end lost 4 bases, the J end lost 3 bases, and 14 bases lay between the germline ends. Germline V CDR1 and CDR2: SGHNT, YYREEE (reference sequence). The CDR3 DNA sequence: TGTGCCAGCAGCCCACTAAACGGGTACTACAATGAGCAGTTCTTC. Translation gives CASSPLNGYYNEQFF.

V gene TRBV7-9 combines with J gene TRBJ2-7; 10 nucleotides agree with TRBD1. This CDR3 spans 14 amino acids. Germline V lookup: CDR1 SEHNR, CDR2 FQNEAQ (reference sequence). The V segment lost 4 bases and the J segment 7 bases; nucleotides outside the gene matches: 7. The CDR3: CASSSSTGGEEQYF. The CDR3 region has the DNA TGTGCCAGCAGCTCGTCGACAGGGGGCGAAGAGCAGTACTTC.

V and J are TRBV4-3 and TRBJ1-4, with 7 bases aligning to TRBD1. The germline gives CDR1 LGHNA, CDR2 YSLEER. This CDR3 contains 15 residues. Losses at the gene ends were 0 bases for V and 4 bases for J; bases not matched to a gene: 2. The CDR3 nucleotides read TGCGCCAGCAGCCAAGATGGGGACAGTAATGAAAAACTGTTTTTT. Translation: CASSQDGDSNEKLFF.

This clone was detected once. CDR3 protein: CVRSLARDRENSYEQYF. CDR3 sequence (DNA): TGTGTCAGAAGCTTAGCCCGGGACAGGGAGAATTCCTACGAGCAGTACTTC. The chain carries TRBV7-5 and TRBJ2-7; the D segment call TRBD1 is taken from the table without a DNA check. TRBV7-5 is a pseudogene locus. The CDR3 has 17 residues.

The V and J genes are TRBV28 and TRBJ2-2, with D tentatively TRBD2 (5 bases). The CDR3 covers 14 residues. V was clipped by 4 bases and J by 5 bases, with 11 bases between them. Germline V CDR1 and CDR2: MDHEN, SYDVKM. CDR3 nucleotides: TGTGCCAGCAGTTACGACCCGGGGACCGGGGAGCTGTTTTTT. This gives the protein CASSYDPGTGELFF.

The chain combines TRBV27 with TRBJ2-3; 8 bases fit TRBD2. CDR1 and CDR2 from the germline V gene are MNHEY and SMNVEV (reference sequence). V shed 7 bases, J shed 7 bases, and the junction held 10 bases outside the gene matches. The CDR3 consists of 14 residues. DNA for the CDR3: TGTGCCAGCAACCCCGCGGGAGGTGTAAATACGCAGTATTTT. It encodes CASNPAGGVNTQYF.

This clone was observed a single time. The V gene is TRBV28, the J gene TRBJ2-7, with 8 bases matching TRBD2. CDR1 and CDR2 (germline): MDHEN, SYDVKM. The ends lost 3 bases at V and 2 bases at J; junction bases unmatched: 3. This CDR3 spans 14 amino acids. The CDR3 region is CASSFSGSPYEQYF. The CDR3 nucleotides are TGTGCCAGCAGTTTCAGCGGGAGCCCCTACGAGCAGTACTTC.

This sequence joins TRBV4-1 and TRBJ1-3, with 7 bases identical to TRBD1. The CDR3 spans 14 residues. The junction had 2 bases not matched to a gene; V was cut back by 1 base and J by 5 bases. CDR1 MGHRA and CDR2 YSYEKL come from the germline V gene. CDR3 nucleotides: TGCGCCAGCAGCCAAGCGGGACAGAGAAACACCATATATTTT. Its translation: CASSQAGQRNTIYF.

CDR3 protein: CASSPSDSLNEKLFF. The CDR3 bases are TGTGCCAGCAGCCCCTCGGACAGCCTTAATGAAAAACTGTTTTTT. The chain has TRBV7-9 and TRBJ1-4, with TRBD1 as a possible D gene (6 bases). V was trimmed by 5 bases and J by 4 bases, leaving 14 bases between them. The CDR3 has 15 amino acids. Per germline, CDR1 SEHNR and CDR2 FQNEAQ (reference sequence).

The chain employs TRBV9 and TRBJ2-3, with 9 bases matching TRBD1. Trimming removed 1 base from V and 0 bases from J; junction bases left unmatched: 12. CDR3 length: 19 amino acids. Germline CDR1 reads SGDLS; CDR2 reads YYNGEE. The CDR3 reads CASSVKGQGQRASTDTQYF. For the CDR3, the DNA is TGTGCCAGCAGCGTAAAGGGACAGGGTCAGAGGGCTAGCACAGATACGCAGTATTTT.